Below are 23 T cell receptor beta chains sequenced from a single sample in a study of blood T cell repertoires in COVID-19. Method: immunoSEQ multiplex PCR; TCRdb's copy keeps in-frame clones and lacks some. The sample has fewer than 130,000 clones; 82% are singletons. Sequenced: peripheral blood. The receptors shown here come from a woman aged 55-75 years with acute or convalescent COVID-19.

The chain combines TRBV12-5 with TRBJ1-2; possible D gene TRBD1, 6 bases. The CDR3 covers 16 residues. With 1 base removed from V and 1 base from J, the gap between germline ends came to 13 bases. Germline loops: CDR1 LGHNT, CDR2 FRNRAP. The CDR3 nucleotides read TGTGCTAGTGGTTTGGCCGCCGGGACAATTAACTATGGCTACACCTTC. Translated: CASGLAAGTINYGYTF. Complete variable domain (other parts from reference TRBV12-5 and TRBJ1-2): DARVTQTPRHKVTEMGQEVTMRCQPILGHNTVFWYRQTMMQGLELLAYFRNRAPLDDSGMPKDRFSAEMPDATLATLKIQPSEPRDSAVYFCASGLAAGTINYGYTFGSGTRLTVV.

The rearrangement links TRBV30 to TRBJ2-2; possible D gene TRBD1, 5 bases. The CDR3 covers 13 residues. V lost 3 bases, J lost 1 base, and 6 bases lay in between. CDR1 and CDR2 from the germline V gene are GTSNPN and SVGIG (reference sequence). As DNA, the CDR3 is TGTGCCTGGAGGACAGAGAACACCGGGGAGCTGTTTTTT. This encodes CAWRTENTGELFF.

The chain uses TRBV6-1 and TRBJ1-2, with D possibly being TRBD1 (6 bases). This CDR3 is 15 amino acids long. From germline, CDR1 is MNHNS and CDR2 SASEGT. Trimming took off 2 bases at V and 4 bases at J, with 14 bases between the two ends. CDR3: CASSEQSARGYGYTF. DNA for the CDR3: TGTGCCAGCAGTGAACAATCCGCCAGGGGCTATGGCTACACCTTC.

This chain joins TRBV30 and TRBJ1-5; 9 bases are shared with TRBD1. The V gene end was trimmed by 3 bases and the J gene end by 5 bases; junction bases not matched to a gene: 2. Germline values: CDR1 GTSNPN, CDR2 SVGIG (reference sequence). CDR3 length equals 13 residues. CDR3 DNA sequence: TGTGCCTGGAGCAGGACAGGGGATCAGCCCCAGCATTTT. It is translated as CAWSRTGDQPQHF.

The chain uses TRBV28 and TRBJ2-6; TRBD2 might be the D (6 bases). The germline V gene has CDR1 MDHEN and CDR2 SYDVKM. The CDR3 totals 18 residues. Trimming took 6 bases from V and 0 from J, leaving 18 bases between them. In DNA, the CDR3 is TGTGCCAGCAGAGCAACCAGGGACTCGAGCTCTGGGGCCAACGTCCTGACTTTC. This gives the protein CASRATRDSSSGANVLTF.

The chain carries TRBV4-1 and TRBJ2-7, with 10 nucleotides matching TRBD2. Germline-derived CDR1 and CDR2 are MGHRA and YSYEKL. V was pared by 2 bases and J by 6 bases, with 7 bases of the junction left unmatched. This CDR3 is 15 amino acids long. As DNA, the CDR3 is TGCGCCAGCAGCCAATGGCTAGCGGGGGAGGGCGAGCAGTACTTC. As protein: CASSQWLAGEGEQYF.

The V call is TRBV28, the J call TRBJ2-5, with 8 bases lining up with TRBD1. The J segment lost 1 base and the V segment lost 7 bases, leaving 2 bases of the junction unmatched. Germline loops: CDR1 MDHEN, CDR2 SYDVKM. CDR3 length equals 13 residues. The CDR3 spells CASITGGQETQYF. CDR3 sequence (DNA): TGTGCCAGCATCACAGGGGGCCAAGAGACCCAGTACTTC.

J is TRBJ2-7 and V is TRBV4-3, with TRBD2 matching over 11 bases. From germline, CDR1 is LGHNA and CDR2 YSLEER. The CDR3 covers 15 residues. The V segment lost 2 bases and the J segment 2 bases; nucleotides outside the gene matches: 2. CDR3 coding DNA: TGCGCCAGCAGCCAACTAGCGGGGGGTCCCTACGAGCAGTACTTC. It specifies CASSQLAGGPYEQYF.

This clone was detected only once. This chain connects TRBV5-6 to TRBJ2-1; TRBD2 is a possible D gene (6 bases). Germline V lookup: CDR1 SGHDT, CDR2 YYEEEE. This CDR3 is built from 15 residues. Trimming removed 4 bases at V and 0 bases at J, with 11 bases between. CDR3: CASSPRGSSYNEQFF. CDR3 bases: TGTGCCAGCAGCCCCCGGGGGAGCTCCTACAATGAGCAGTTCTTC.

The rearrangement uses TRBV15 and TRBJ2-1; D is perhaps TRBD2 (5 bases). This CDR3 spans 20 amino acids. V was clipped by 0 bases and J by 4 bases, with 25 bases between them. Germline CDR1 is LNHNV and CDR2 is YYDKDF (reference sequence). The CDR3 DNA reads TGTGCCACCAGCAGAGAGCGTCTATCCCTTTGGACGGGGATATACAATGAGCAGTTCTTC. The encoded protein is CATSRERLSLWTGIYNEQFF.

This chain connects TRBV12-3 or TRBV12-4 to TRBJ1-4; no definite D call. Trimming removed 3 bases at V and 6 bases at J, with 5 bases between. The CDR3 length is 12 residues. The CDR3 sequence is CASSLGHEKLFF. The CDR3 region has the DNA TGTGCCAGCAGTTTGGGCCATGAAAAACTGTTTTTT.

The chain uses TRBV30 and TRBJ1-1, with D tentatively TRBD1 (6 bases). From germline, CDR1 is GTSNPN and CDR2 SVGIG (reference sequence). V was cut by 7 bases and J by 2 bases, with 14 bases left in between. This CDR3 has 13 residues. CDR3 residues: CASSTGINTEAFF. In DNA, the CDR3 is TGTGCCTCTTCCACAGGGATAAACACTGAAGCTTTCTTT.

This sequence joins TRBV3-1 (or the pseudogene TRBV3-2) and TRBJ2-1; D is possibly TRBD2 (5 bases). This CDR3 contains 15 residues. V was clipped by 5 bases and J by 5 bases, with 16 bases between them. Germline V gives CDR1 LGHDT, CDR2 YNNKEL (reference sequence). The CDR3 sequence is CASSTNPEGNNEQFF. As DNA, the CDR3 is TGTGCCAGCAGCACCAACCCCGAGGGAAACAATGAGCAGTTCTTC.

The chain links TRBV7-5 to TRBJ2-3; the D call in the table, TRBD1, was not verified against the DNA. TRBV7-5 is a listed pseudogene. This CDR3 is built from 17 residues. The CDR3 region is CARSLGAGTGSTDTQYF. As DNA, the CDR3 is TGTGCCAGAAGCTTAGGTGCCGGGACAGGTAGCACAGATACGCAGTATTTT.

The chain recombines TRBV5-1 with TRBJ1-1, with 9 bases that match TRBD1. Per the germline V gene, CDR1 is SGHRS and CDR2 is YFSETQ. V lost 4 bases and J lost 6; bases outside the gene matches: 4. The CDR3 spans 13 residues. CDR3 DNA sequence: TGCGCCAGCAGCGACAGGGGGGGTCCTGAAGCTTTCTTT. As protein: CASSDRGGPEAFF.

V is TRBV6-7 and J is TRBJ2-4, with a possible D match to TRBD2 (6 bases). TRBV6-7 is assigned to the ORF class and has an uncertain function. The V end lost 8 bases, the J end lost 3 bases, and 17 bases lay between the germline ends. The CDR3 covers 15 residues. The CDR3 spells CASPTPRGNKNIQYF. CDR3 DNA: TGTGCCAGCCCAACCCCCCGGGGGAACAAAAACATTCAGTACTTC.

V gene TRBV15 combines with J gene TRBJ1-3; a weak D match, TRBD1 (6 bases). From germline, CDR1 is LNHNV and CDR2 YYDKDF (reference sequence). The ends were cut back, 8 bases at V and 0 bases at J, with 11 bases in the middle. This CDR3 contains 14 residues. CDR3 DNA sequence: TGTGCCACCGGGTTAGGGGGCTCTGGAAACACCATATATTTT. Protein product: CATGLGGSGNTIYF.

The gene calls are TRBV19 and TRBJ1-5; no definite D call. With 3 bases removed from V and 3 bases from J, the gap between germline ends came to 6 bases. The germline gives CDR1 LNHDA, CDR2 SQIVND (reference sequence). The CDR3 extends over 13 amino acids. The CDR3 spells CASSIEDNQPQHF. CDR3 sequence (DNA): TGTGCCAGTAGTATTGAGGACAATCAGCCCCAGCATTTT.

V usage is TRBV5-1 and J usage is TRBJ2-3, with 11 bases that match TRBD2. There are 16 residues in the CDR3. Trimming took 4 bases from V and 2 from J; bases not matched to a gene: 6. Per germline, CDR1 SGHRS and CDR2 YFSETQ. CDR3 region: CASSIGTSGNTDTQYF. DNA of the CDR3: TGCGCCAGCAGCATAGGGACTAGCGGTAACACAGATACGCAGTATTTT.

V usage is TRBV6-5 and J usage is TRBJ2-7; perhaps TRBD1 as D (5 bases). Germline lookup yields CDR1 MNHEY and CDR2 SVGAGI. The CDR3 length is 14 residues. V lost 6 bases and J lost 0, with 12 bases in between. The CDR3 sequence: CASSTGPSSYEQYF. DNA for the CDR3: TGTGCCAGCAGCACAGGTCCGAGCTCCTACGAGCAGTACTTC.

The chain recombines TRBV7-9 with TRBJ2-5, with 7 bases identical to TRBD1. The junction had 12 bases not matched to a gene; V was cut back by 5 bases and J by 6 bases. CDR1 is SEHNR, CDR2 FQNEAQ, per germline (reference sequence). CDR3 length: 15 amino acids. CDR3 sequence (DNA): TGTGCCAGCAGCCCACCCGGACAGGTGGTGAAGACCCAGTACTTC. Translated, it gives CASSPPGQVVKTQYF.

V gene TRBV5-5 combines with J gene TRBJ2-5, with a possible D match to TRBD2 (6 bases). The V gene lost 5 bases and the J gene lost 5 bases, with 16 bases spanning the gap. This CDR3 has 14 amino acids. Germline CDR1 reads SGHKS; CDR2 reads YYEKEE (reference sequence). The CDR3 sequence is CASSPRAGTETQYF. The DNA for the CDR3 is TGTGCCAGCAGTCCTAGGGCGGGGACGGAGACCCAGTACTTC.

The chain recombines TRBV19 with TRBJ1-3, with TRBD1 identical over 8 bases. Germline V CDR1 and CDR2: LNHDA, SQIVND (reference sequence). V dropped 6 bases and J dropped 6; count of bases not matched to a gene: 7. CDR3 length equals 14 residues. CDR3 protein: CASSPDRVENTIYF. CDR3 DNA sequence: TGTGCCAGTAGCCCGGACAGGGTGGAAAACACCATATATTTT.